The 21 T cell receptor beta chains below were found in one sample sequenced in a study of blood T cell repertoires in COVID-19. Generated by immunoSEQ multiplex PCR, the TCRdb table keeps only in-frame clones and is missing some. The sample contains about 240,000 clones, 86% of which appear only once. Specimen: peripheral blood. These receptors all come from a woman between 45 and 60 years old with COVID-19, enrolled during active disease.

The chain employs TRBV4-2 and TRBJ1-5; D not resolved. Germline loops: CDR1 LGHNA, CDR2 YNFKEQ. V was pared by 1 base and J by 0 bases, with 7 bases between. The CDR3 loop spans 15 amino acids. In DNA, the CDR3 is TGTGCCAGCAGCCAAGGTACTAATAGCAATCAGCCCCAGCATTTT. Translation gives CASSQGTNSNQPQHF.

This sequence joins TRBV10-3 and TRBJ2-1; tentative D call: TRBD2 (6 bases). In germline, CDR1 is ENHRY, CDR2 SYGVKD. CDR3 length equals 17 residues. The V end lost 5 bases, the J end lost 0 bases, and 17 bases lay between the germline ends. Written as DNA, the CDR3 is TGTGCCATCAGTACCGGGGGAGCCCAGAGCTCCTACAATGAGCAGTTCTTC. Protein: CAISTGGAQSSYNEQFF.

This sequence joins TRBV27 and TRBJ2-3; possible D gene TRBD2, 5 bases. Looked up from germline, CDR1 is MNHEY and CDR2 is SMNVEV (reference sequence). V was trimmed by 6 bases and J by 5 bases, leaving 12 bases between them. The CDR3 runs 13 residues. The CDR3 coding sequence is TGTGCCAGCAGCATCCGGGGTGGAGATACGCAGTATTTT. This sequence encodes CASSIRGGDTQYF.

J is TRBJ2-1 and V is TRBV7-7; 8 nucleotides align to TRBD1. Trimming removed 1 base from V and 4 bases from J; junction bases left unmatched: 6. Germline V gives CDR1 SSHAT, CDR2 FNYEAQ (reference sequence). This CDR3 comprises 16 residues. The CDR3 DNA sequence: TGTGCCAGCAGCTTAGGAACAGGGGGACCATACAATGAGCAGTTCTTC. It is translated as CASSLGTGGPYNEQFF.

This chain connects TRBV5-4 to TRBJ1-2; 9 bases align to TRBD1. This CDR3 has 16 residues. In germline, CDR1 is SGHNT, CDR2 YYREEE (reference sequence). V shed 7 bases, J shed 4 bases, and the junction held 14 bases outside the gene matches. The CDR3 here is CASRVRDREGPYGYTF. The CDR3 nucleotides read TGTGCCAGCCGAGTGAGGGACAGGGAGGGCCCCTATGGCTACACCTTC.

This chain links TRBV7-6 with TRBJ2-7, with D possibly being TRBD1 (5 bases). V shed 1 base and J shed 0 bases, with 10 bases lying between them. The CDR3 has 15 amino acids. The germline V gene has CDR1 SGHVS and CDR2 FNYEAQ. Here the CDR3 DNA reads TGTGCCAGCAGCTTAGAGGGGCAGAACTCCTACGAGCAGTACGTC. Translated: CASSLEGQNSYEQYV.

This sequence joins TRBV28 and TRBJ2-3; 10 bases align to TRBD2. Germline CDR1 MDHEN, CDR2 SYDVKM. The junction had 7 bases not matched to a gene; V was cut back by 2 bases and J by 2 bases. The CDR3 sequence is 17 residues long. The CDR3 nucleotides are TGTGCCAGCAGTTTAGAGGCTAGCGGGGGATTCACAGATACGCAGTATTTT. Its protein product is CASSLEASGGFTDTQYF.

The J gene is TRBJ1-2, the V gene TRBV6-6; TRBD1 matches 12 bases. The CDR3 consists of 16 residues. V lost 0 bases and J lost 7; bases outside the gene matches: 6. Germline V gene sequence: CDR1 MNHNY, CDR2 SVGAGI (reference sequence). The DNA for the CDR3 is TGTGCCAGCAGTTACTCACCGGGACAGGGGGCCGGTGGCTACACCTTC. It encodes CASSYSPGQGAGGYTF.

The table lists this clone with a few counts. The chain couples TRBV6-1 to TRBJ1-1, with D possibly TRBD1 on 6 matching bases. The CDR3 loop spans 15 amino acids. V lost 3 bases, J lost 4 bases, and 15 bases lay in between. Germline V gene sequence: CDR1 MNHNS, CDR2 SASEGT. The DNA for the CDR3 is TGTGCCAGCAGTGAGATTACAGGGAGAATCACTGAAGCTTTCTTT. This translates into CASSEITGRITEAFF.

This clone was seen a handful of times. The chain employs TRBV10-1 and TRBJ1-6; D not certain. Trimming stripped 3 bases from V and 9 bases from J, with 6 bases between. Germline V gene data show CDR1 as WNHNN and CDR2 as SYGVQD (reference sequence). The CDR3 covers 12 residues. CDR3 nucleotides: TGCGCCAGCAGTGACCCTAGTTCACCCCTCCACTTT. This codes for CASSDPSSPLHF.

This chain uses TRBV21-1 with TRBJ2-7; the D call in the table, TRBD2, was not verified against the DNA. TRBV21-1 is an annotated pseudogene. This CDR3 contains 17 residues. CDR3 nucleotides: TGTGCCAGCAGCTTACCCGGGACTAGCGGTTCGTCCTACGAGCAGTACGTC. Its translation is CASSLPGTSGSSYEQYV.

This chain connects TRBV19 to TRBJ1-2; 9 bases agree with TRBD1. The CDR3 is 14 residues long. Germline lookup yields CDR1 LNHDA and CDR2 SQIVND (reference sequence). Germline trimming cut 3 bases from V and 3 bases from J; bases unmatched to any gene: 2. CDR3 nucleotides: TGTGCCAGTAGTATGTGGGACAGGGACTATGGCTACACCTTC. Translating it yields CASSMWDRDYGYTF. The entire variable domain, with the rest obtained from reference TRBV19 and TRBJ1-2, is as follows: DGGITQSPKYLFRKEGQNVTLSCEQNLNHDAMYWYRQDPGQGLRLIYYSQIVNDFQKGDIAEGYSVSREKKESFPLTVTSAQKNPTAFYLCASSMWDRDYGYTFGSGTRLTVV.

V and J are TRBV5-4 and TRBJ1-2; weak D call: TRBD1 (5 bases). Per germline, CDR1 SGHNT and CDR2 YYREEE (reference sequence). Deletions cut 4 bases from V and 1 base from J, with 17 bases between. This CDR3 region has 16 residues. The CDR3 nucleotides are TGTGCCAGCAGCGCCGGACACCTGCTTATTAACTATGGCTACACCTTC. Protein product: CASSAGHLLINYGYTF. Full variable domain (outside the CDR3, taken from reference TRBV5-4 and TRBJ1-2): ETGVTQSPTHLIKTRGQQVTLRCSSQSGHNTVSWYQQALGQGPQFIFQYYREEENGRGNFPPRFSGLQFPNYSSELNVNALELDDSALYLCASSAGHLLINYGYTFGSGTRLTVV.

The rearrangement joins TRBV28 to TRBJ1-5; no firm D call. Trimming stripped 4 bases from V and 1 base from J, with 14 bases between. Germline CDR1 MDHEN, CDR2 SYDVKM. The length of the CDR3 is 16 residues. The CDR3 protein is CASSSPNSMSNQPQHF. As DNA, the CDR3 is TGTGCCAGCAGTTCCCCGAACTCAATGAGCAATCAGCCCCAGCATTTT.

The CDR3 region is CASGLGTGGDDTQYF. The CDR3 DNA reads as TGCGCCAGCGGACTTGGGACAGGGGGCGATGATACGCAGTATTTT. This chain links TRBV4-3 with TRBJ2-3; TRBD1 matches 12 bases. With 8 bases clipped from V and 6 bases from J, the junction kept 9 bases outside the gene matches. Germline values: CDR1 LGHNA, CDR2 YSLEER. The CDR3 is 15 residues long.

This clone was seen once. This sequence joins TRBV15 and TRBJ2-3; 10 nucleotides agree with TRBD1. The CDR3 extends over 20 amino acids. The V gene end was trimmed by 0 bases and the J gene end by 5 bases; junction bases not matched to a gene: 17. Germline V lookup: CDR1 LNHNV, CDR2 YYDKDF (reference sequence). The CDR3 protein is CATSRDTSAARQGARDTQYF. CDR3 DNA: TGTGCCACCAGCAGAGACACGTCGGCGGCCCGACAGGGGGCAAGAGATACGCAGTATTTT. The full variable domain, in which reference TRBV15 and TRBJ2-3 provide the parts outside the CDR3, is DAMVIQNPRYQVTQFGKPVTLSCSQTLNHNVMYWYQQKSSQAPKLLFHYYDKDFNNEADTPDNFQSRRPNTSFCFLDIRSPGLGDTAMYLCATSRDTSAARQGARDTQYFGPGTRLTVL.

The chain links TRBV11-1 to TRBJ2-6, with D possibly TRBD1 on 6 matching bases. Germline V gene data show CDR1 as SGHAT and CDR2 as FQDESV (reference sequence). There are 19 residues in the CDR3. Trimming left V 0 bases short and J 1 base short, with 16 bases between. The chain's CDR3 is CASSLARGWLGSGANVLTF. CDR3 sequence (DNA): TGTGCCAGCAGCTTAGCCAGGGGCTGGCTGGGATCTGGGGCCAACGTCCTGACTTTC.

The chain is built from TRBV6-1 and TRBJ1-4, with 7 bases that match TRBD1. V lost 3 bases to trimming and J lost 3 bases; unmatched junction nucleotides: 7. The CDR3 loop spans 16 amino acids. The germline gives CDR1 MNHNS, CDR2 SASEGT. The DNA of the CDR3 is TGTGCCAGCAGTGATACAGGGGTTCTATCTAATGAAAAACTGTTTTTT. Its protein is CASSDTGVLSNEKLFF.

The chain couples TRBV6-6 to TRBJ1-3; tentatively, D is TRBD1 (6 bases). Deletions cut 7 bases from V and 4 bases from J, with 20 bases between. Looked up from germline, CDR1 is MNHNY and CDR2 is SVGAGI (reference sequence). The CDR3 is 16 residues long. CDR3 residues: CASTLGGTRTGNTIYF. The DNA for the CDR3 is TGTGCCAGCACCCTAGGGGGAACTCGAACGGGAAACACCATATATTTT.

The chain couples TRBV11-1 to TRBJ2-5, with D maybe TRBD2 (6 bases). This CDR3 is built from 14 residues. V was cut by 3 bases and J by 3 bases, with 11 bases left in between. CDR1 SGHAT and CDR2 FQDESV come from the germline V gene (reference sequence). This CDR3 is CASSFGGRKETQYF. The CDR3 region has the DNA TGTGCCAGCAGCTTCGGAGGGAGGAAAGAGACCCAGTACTTC.

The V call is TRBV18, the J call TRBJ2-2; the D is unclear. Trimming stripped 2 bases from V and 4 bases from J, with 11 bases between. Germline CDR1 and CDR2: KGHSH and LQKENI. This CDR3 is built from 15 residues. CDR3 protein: CASSPTVPSTGELFF. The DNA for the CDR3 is TGTGCCAGCTCACCAACCGTACCCAGCACCGGGGAGCTGTTTTTT.